The TCR beta chain under discussion was sequenced for a study of T cell responses to AZD1222 COVID-19 vaccine. Looked up from germline, CDR1 is SGHRS and CDR2 is YFSETQ. CDR3 length equals 12 residues. The germline V and J ends were trimmed by 3 bases and 9 bases, with 10 bases remaining between them. TCRdb keeps only in-frame clones here, not all; method: immunoSEQ multiplex PCR. The sample records 85,000 to 90,000 clones, approximately 86% being singletons. The specimen was peripheral blood, collected on day 0 of AZD1222 vaccination. The chain is built from TRBV5-1 and TRBJ2-1, with D tentatively TRBD1 (5 bases). This TCR derives from an adult in good health. The CDR3 coding sequence is TGCGCCAGCAGCTACCAGGGTGGTGAGCAGTTCTTC. This gives the protein CASSYQGGEQFF.